The present entry profiles one TCR beta chain with its context. Its target is unknown. J was trimmed by 4 bases and V by 2 bases; bases with no gene match: 10. The CDR3 consists of 15 residues. The germline CDR1 and CDR2 sequences are SQVTM and ANQGSEA. This entry belongs to a study of beta chain features in type 1 diabetes. The overall study: Cell yields, age and gender were similar between patients and healthy donors. Findings of the study overall: In every one of the four CD4+ subsets, TCRB CDR3s were moderately but significantly shorter in Type 1 diabetes patients. The naive, central memory and Treg TCRB repertoires of patients appeared to be more similar to one another than those of healthy donors.

CD45RO/CCR7/CD25/CD127/CD95/CD27 sorting isolated CD4+ naive, central memory, regulatory and stem cell-like memory cells. Reverse transcribing all isolated RNA meant expressed TCRB transcripts were sequenced. Some clones are missing from TCRdb's copy, which holds only in-frame ones; the method was immunoSEQ multiplex PCR. Counted here are 500,000 to 650,000 clones, around 12% occurring once; the ten biggest clones make up 0.09% to 0.15%. This TCR derives from a man aged 30 to 45 with type 1 diabetes. The chain links TRBV29-1 to TRBJ2-7, with 8 bases aligning to TRBD1. Material: naive CD4+ T cells from blood. Here the CDR3 DNA reads TGCAGCGTTGAATTCGTCGGACGGGACAGGTACGAGCAGTACTTC. It encodes CSVEFVGRDRYEQYF.